The 5 T cell receptor beta chains in this list originate from one sample, sequenced in a study of T cell responses to AZD1222 COVID-19 vaccine. Profiled with immunoSEQ multiplex PCR; TCRdb holds only in-frame clones, not every one. The sample comprises more than 85,000 clones, about 90% of which are singletons, and around 8.1% rests with the top ten. The sample here was peripheral blood, taken on day 0 of AZD1222 vaccination. The receptors shown here come from an adult in good health.

This clone was observed once. The V call is TRBV12-3 or TRBV12-4, the J call TRBJ1-5; no firm D call. Trimming took off 6 bases at V and 2 bases at J, with 8 bases between the two ends. This CDR3 region has 13 residues. This CDR3 is CASRDGGNQPQHF. The CDR3 DNA is TGTGCCAGCAGGGATGGTGGCAATCAGCCCCAGCATTTT.

The chain is built from TRBV12-1 and TRBJ1-5; TRBD1 reflects the table's D call only, with no check against the DNA. TRBV12-1 is classified as a pseudogene. This CDR3 is 14 amino acids long. CDR3 residues: CASSRRTEKQPQHF. For the CDR3, the DNA is TGTGCCAGCAGCCGACGGACAGAAAAGCAGCCCCAGCATTTT.

This chain uses TRBV5-1 with TRBJ1-2; TRBD1 matches at 9 bases. Per germline, CDR1 SGHRS and CDR2 YFSETQ. The CDR3 is made up of 15 amino acids. After removal of 1 base from V and 2 bases from J, the junction contained 3 bases not matched to a gene. The CDR3 loop is CASSLITGGNYGYTF. In DNA form, the CDR3 reads TGCGCCAGCAGCTTGATCACAGGGGGCAACTATGGCTACACCTTC.

V and J are TRBV7-3 and TRBJ1-1; D is perhaps TRBD1 (5 bases). V was shortened by 5 bases and J by 2 bases, with 12 bases between the two germline ends. The germline CDR1 and CDR2 sequences are SGHTA and FQGTGA. The CDR3 sequence is 14 residues long. The CDR3 is CASSPGAPNTEAFF. The CDR3, as DNA: TGTGCCAGCAGCCCCGGGGCTCCCAACACTGAAGCTTTCTTT.

This chain connects TRBV11-3 to TRBJ2-5; perhaps TRBD2 as D (5 bases). CDR1 is SGHNT, CDR2 YENEEA, per germline. The CDR3 sequence is 13 residues long. V was clipped by 1 base and J by 5 bases, with 8 bases between them. In nucleotides, the CDR3 is TGTGCCAGCAGCTTAGCAGTAGCGGAGACCCAGTACTTC. Amino acids: CASSLAVAETQYF.